These 20 T cell receptor beta chains were all obtained from the same sample, sequenced in a study of blood T cell repertoires in COVID-19. The assay was immunoSEQ multiplex PCR, and TCRdb's table has in-frame clones only and misses some. The sample holds around 380,000 clones, about 80% seen once. The specimen sequenced was peripheral blood. These receptor sequences come from a human donor with acute or convalescent COVID-19. The donor label of this sample is uncertain.

V usage is TRBV28 and J usage is TRBJ2-7; TRBD1 aligns across 12 bases. Germline V gene lookup returns CDR1 MDHEN and CDR2 SYDVKM. The CDR3 extends over 16 amino acids. V shed 5 bases and J 5 bases; nucleotides not matched to a gene: 10. The CDR3 sequence is CASSTSGTGGSNEQYF. The CDR3 bases are TGTGCCAGCAGTACATCCGGGACAGGGGGCTCAAACGAGCAGTACTTC. Looking up the rest from reference TRBV28 and TRBJ2-7 gives the full variable domain: DVKVTQSSRYLVKRTGEKVFLECVQDMDHENMFWYRQDPGLGLRLIYFSYDVKMKEKGDIPEGYSVSREKKERFSLILESASTNQTSMYLCASSTSGTGGSNEQYFGPGTRLTVT.

This chain connects TRBV27 to TRBJ1-5, with TRBD1 as a possible D gene (6 bases). The CDR3 totals 14 residues. CDR1 and CDR2 (germline): MNHEY, SMNVEV (reference sequence). V shed 6 bases and J shed 7 bases, with 16 bases lying between them. CDR3 region: CASSPYRVGQPQHF. The CDR3 DNA reads as TGTGCCAGCAGCCCATACAGGGTTGGCCAGCCCCAGCATTTT.

J is TRBJ2-1 and V is TRBV2, with a possible D match to TRBD2 (7 bases). CDR3 length equals 16 residues. V gave up 6 bases and J gave up 7 bases, with 22 bases separating them. The germline CDR1 and CDR2 sequences are SNHLY and FYNNEI. For the CDR3, the DNA is TGTGCCAGCAGGGGAAACACAGGGAGGGTTGGGAATGAGCAGTTCTTC. Translated: CASRGNTGRVGNEQFF. Filled out from reference TRBV2 and TRBJ2-1, the complete variable domain reads EPEVTQTPSHQVTQMGQEVILRCVPISNHLYFYWYRQILGQKVEFLVSFYNNEISEKSEIFDDQFSVERPDGSNFTLKIRSTKLEDSAMYFCASRGNTGRVGNEQFFGPGTRLTVL.

The chain combines TRBV20-1 with TRBJ2-7; D gene uncertain. CDR1 DFQATT and CDR2 SNEGSKA come from the germline V gene (reference sequence). Trimming shortened V by 6 bases and J by 1 base, and 4 bases separated the two germline ends. There are 10 residues in the CDR3. The CDR3 loop is CSANSYEQYF. CDR3 DNA: TGCAGTGCCAATTCCTACGAGCAGTACTTC.

The V gene is TRBV5-6, the J gene TRBJ1-1, with no clear D. The V gene lost 6 bases and the J gene lost 5 bases, with 17 bases spanning the gap. The CDR3 sequence is 14 residues long. Germline CDR1 SGHDT, CDR2 YYEEEE. The CDR3 coding sequence is TGTGCCAGCACCGCTCGGCGGCGGGGAACTGAAGCTTTCTTT. It yields the protein CASTARRRGTEAFF.

This chain links TRBV27 with TRBJ2-5, with a weak D call TRBD1 (6 bases). There are 17 residues in the CDR3. Looked up from germline, CDR1 is MNHEY and CDR2 is SMNVEV (reference sequence). V was cut by 5 bases and J by 4 bases, with 23 bases left in between. CDR3 DNA sequence: TGTGCCAGCAGTCTTAGGGGGAGCCTCGGGGTTATAGAGACCCAGTACTTC. Translated, it gives CASSLRGSLGVIETQYF.

The chain recombines TRBV5-1 with TRBJ2-1, with TRBD2 identical over 12 bases. The length of the CDR3 is 17 residues. Germline CDR1 reads SGHRS; CDR2 reads YFSETQ. V lost 4 bases to trimming and J lost 7 bases; unmatched junction nucleotides: 12. The CDR3 region has the DNA TGCGCCAGCAGCATGACTAGCGGGGGAGCCCCCAGGAATGAGCAGTTCTTC. Residues: CASSMTSGGAPRNEQFF.

The V call is TRBV6-6, the J call TRBJ1-1, with D possibly matching TRBD1 (5 bases). The CDR3 has 13 amino acids. With 5 bases removed from V and 9 bases from J, the gap between germline ends came to 16 bases. The germline gives CDR1 MNHNY, CDR2 SVGAGI (reference sequence). CDR3 protein: CASSDDRRTQAFF. The CDR3 DNA reads TGTGCCAGCAGTGATGACAGACGGACCCAAGCTTTCTTT.

This chain joins TRBV18 and TRBJ1-5; 10 bases line up with TRBD1. CDR3 length: 14 amino acids. Germline loops: CDR1 KGHSH, CDR2 LQKENI. V trimming: 3 bases; J trimming: 5 bases; junction bases outside the gene matches: 1. The CDR3 sequence is CASSPGTGDQPQHF. The CDR3 nucleotides read TGTGCCAGCTCACCGGGGACAGGGGATCAGCCCCAGCATTTT.

This clone was detected only once. V usage is TRBV29-1 and J usage is TRBJ2-1; 7 nucleotides align to TRBD2. Germline V gene data show CDR1 as SQVTM and CDR2 as ANQGSEA. The CDR3 runs 13 residues. The junction had 9 bases not matched to a gene; V was cut back by 7 bases and J by 6 bases. The CDR3 DNA is TGCAGCGGTGGACTAGTCGGGGGCAATGAGCAGTTCTTC. It yields the protein CSGGLVGGNEQFF.

The chain employs TRBV7-9 and TRBJ1-2; TRBD1 is a possible D gene (5 bases). Germline CDR1 reads SEHNR; CDR2 reads FQNEAQ (reference sequence). Trimming shortened V by 3 bases and J by 6 bases, and 20 bases separated the two germline ends. The length of the CDR3 is 16 residues. CDR3 in amino acids: CASSFRVTQGGDGYTF. DNA of the CDR3: TGTGCCAGCAGCTTTAGGGTCACCCAGGGAGGGGATGGCTACACCTTC.

The chain couples TRBV7-2 to TRBJ1-2; D perhaps matches TRBD1 (6 bases). V was cut by 3 bases and J by 2 bases, with 13 bases left in between. The length of the CDR3 is 15 residues. Germline V lookup: CDR1 SGHTA, CDR2 FQGNSA. The CDR3: CASSLGTSYNYGYTF. CDR3 in DNA: TGTGCCAGCAGCTTGGGGACAAGCTACAACTATGGCTACACCTTC. Full variable domain (missing parts from reference TRBV7-2 and TRBJ1-2): GAGVSQSPSNKVTEKGKDVELRCDPISGHTALYWYRQSLGQGLEFLIYFQGNSAPDKSGLPSDRFSAERTGGSVSTLTIQRTQQEDSAVYLCASSLGTSYNYGYTFGSGTRLTVV.

The table lists this clone with a few counts. The chain employs TRBV6-1 and TRBJ1-5; D is possibly TRBD1 (5 bases). The CDR3 extends over 15 amino acids. Per the germline V gene, CDR1 is MNHNS and CDR2 is SASEGT. V dropped 2 bases and J dropped 5 bases, with 13 bases sitting between them. CDR3 amino acids: CASSESGAFYQPQHF. The CDR3 coding sequence is TGTGCCAGCAGTGAAAGTGGGGCATTCTATCAGCCCCAGCATTTT.

V usage is TRBV18 and J usage is TRBJ2-4, with D tentatively TRBD2 (6 bases). Germline V gene data show CDR1 as KGHSH and CDR2 as LQKENI. The CDR3 totals 16 residues. Trimming shortened V by 6 bases and J by 5 bases, and 20 bases separated the two germline ends. CDR3 nucleotide sequence: TGTGCCAGCTCTTCCCAAGGAGGGTACGGGCAAAACATTCAGTACTTC. It codes for CASSSQGGYGQNIQYF.

Only a few counts were recorded for this clone. This chain connects TRBV19 to TRBJ1-5; D may be TRBD1 (6 bases). V lost 6 bases and J 0 bases, leaving 12 bases between the germline ends. The V gene's germline CDR1 is LNHDA and CDR2 SQIVND (reference sequence). The CDR3 length is 15 residues. This CDR3 is CASRWTEHSNQPQHF. CDR3 nucleotide sequence: TGTGCCAGTAGATGGACAGAGCATAGCAATCAGCCCCAGCATTTT.

This sequence joins TRBV5-6 and TRBJ2-1, with 15 bases aligning to TRBD2. Trimming cost V 4 bases and J 7 bases; bases outside gene matches: 6. The CDR3 spans 16 residues. CDR1 is SGHDT and CDR2 is YYEEEE in the germline V gene. CDR3 in amino acids: CASSPWGTSGRNEQFF. CDR3 nucleotides: TGTGCCAGCAGCCCCTGGGGGACTAGCGGGAGGAATGAGCAGTTCTTC.

The chain is built from TRBV6-5 and TRBJ1-1; no firm D call. The CDR3 spans 15 residues. Trimming removed 0 bases at V and 1 base at J, with 9 bases between. Germline V gives CDR1 MNHEY, CDR2 SVGAGI. The CDR3 bases are TGTGCCAGCAGTTACTCGGGAGGAAAGAACACTGAAGCTTTCTTT. Translating gives CASSYSGGKNTEAFF.

The chain couples TRBV28 to TRBJ1-5, with 9 nucleotides matching TRBD1. The CDR3 length is 14 residues. The V segment lost 6 bases and the J segment 6 bases; nucleotides outside the gene matches: 6. Germline values: CDR1 MDHEN, CDR2 SYDVKM. The chain's CDR3 is CASSRGQGIQPQHF. Written as DNA, the CDR3 is TGTGCCAGCAGCCGAGGACAGGGGATTCAGCCCCAGCATTTT.

This clone was seen a few times. The J gene is TRBJ1-4, the V gene TRBV3-1 (or the pseudogene TRBV3-2); D is undetermined. The CDR3 has 18 amino acids. Germline lookup yields CDR1 LGHDT and CDR2 YNNKEL (reference sequence). V was shortened by 1 base and J by 3 bases, with 18 bases between the two germline ends. CDR3 DNA sequence: TGTGCCAGCAGCCAAGGTTTTAGACGCGGGCAGTCTAATGAAAAACTGTTTTTT. Translated, it gives CASSQGFRRGQSNEKLFF.

V usage is TRBV19 and J usage is TRBJ1-1, with 7 bases aligning to TRBD1. The CDR3 is 15 amino acids. After removal of 6 bases from V and 1 base from J, the junction contained 8 bases not matched to a gene. The germline V gene has CDR1 LNHDA and CDR2 SQIVND (reference sequence). This CDR3 reads CASRLRGQRNTEAFF. The DNA for the CDR3 is TGTGCCAGTAGGCTGCGGGGACAGAGGAACACTGAAGCTTTCTTT.